These 6 T cell receptor beta chains share one sample of origin, sequenced in a study of PD-L1 blockade in urothelial cancer. Assay: immunoSEQ multiplex PCR; the TCRdb copy retains only in-frame clones and omits some. The sample contains 30,000 or so clones, 84% of which appear only once. Sequences were derived from PBMCs, sampled around atezolizumab (anti-PD-L1) treatment. The receptor source for this set is a man aged 60-69 years with urothelial cancer.

The CDR3 coding sequence is TGTGCTAGTGGTTTGGGCCCTAGCGGGAGCTACAATGAGCAGTTCTTC. Translation gives CASGLGPSGSYNEQFF. The rearrangement links TRBV12-5 to TRBJ2-1; 10 nucleotides align to TRBD2. The CDR3 sequence is 16 residues long. From germline, CDR1 is LGHNT and CDR2 FRNRAP. The V gene end was trimmed by 1 base and the J gene end by 3 bases; junction bases not matched to a gene: 3.

This clone was observed a handful of times. This chain joins TRBV15 and TRBJ1-2, with D unclear. The V end lost 0 bases, the J end lost 0 bases, and 8 bases lay between the germline ends. Germline CDR1 reads LNHNV; CDR2 reads YYDKDF (reference sequence). The CDR3 is 15 amino acids. The CDR3 spells CATSRDRRANYGYTF. The CDR3 nucleotides read TGTGCCACCAGCAGAGACCGGAGGGCTAACTATGGCTACACCTTC.

The V and J genes are TRBV14 and TRBJ1-1; TRBD1 matches at 9 bases. The length of the CDR3 is 15 residues. The J segment lost 1 base and the V segment lost 2 bases, leaving 2 bases of the junction unmatched. Looked up from germline, CDR1 is SGHDN and CDR2 is FVKESK. The CDR3 reads CASSQLGQGNTEAFF. In nucleotides, the CDR3 is TGTGCCAGCAGCCAACTGGGACAGGGGAACACTGAAGCTTTCTTT.

The V and J genes are TRBV4-1 and TRBJ2-1; 10 bases map to TRBD2. The CDR3 runs 17 residues. Losses at the gene ends were 4 bases for V and 0 bases for J; bases not matched to a gene: 6. Germline V gene sequence: CDR1 MGHRA, CDR2 YSYEKL. The CDR3 sequence is CASSRGSGRSSYNEQFF. In DNA, the CDR3 is TGCGCCAGCAGCCGTGGTAGCGGGAGGAGCTCCTACAATGAGCAGTTCTTC.

The chain combines TRBV5-6 with TRBJ1-2; maybe TRBD1 (5 bases). Germline values: CDR1 SGHDT, CDR2 YYEEEE. Trimming shortened V by 1 base and J by 4 bases, and 14 bases separated the two germline ends. The CDR3 has 15 amino acids. The CDR3 DNA is TGTGCCAGCAGCTTGTGGGGGGGAACCACCTATGGCTACACCTTC. It is translated as CASSLWGGTTYGYTF. The full variable domain, its missing parts supplied by reference TRBV5-6 and TRBJ1-2, is DAGVTQSPTHLIKTRGQQVTLRCSPKSGHDTVSWYQQALGQGPQFIFQYYEEEERQRGNFPDRFSGHQFPNYSSELNVNALLLGDSALYLCASSLWGGTTYGYTFGSGTRLTVV.

The chain links TRBV6-6 to TRBJ2-5; D might be TRBD2 (5 bases). CDR3 length: 15 residues. Germline assignment: CDR1 MNHNY and CDR2 SVGAGI (reference sequence). V shed 0 bases and J shed 2 bases, with 10 bases lying between them. CDR3: CASSYSAGIQETQYF. The CDR3 region has the DNA TGTGCCAGCAGTTACTCTGCCGGGATTCAAGAGACCCAGTACTTC.